This TCR beta chain was obtained from a study of T-cell memory formation after mild COVID-19 listed by TCRdb under 2021. About the full investigation: TCR sequence clusters from the two donors were found to be largely donor specific. T-cell clones expanding and contracting after mild COVID-19 in a couple of donors were tracked by longitudinal TCRalpha and TCRbeta repertoire sequencing. Two young, previously healthy adult volunteers made up the cohort, one male and one female.

The junction carries 12 bases between V and J, which are trimmed by 1 base and 0 bases respectively. Reading from cysteine to phenylalanine, the CDR3 counts 16 amino acids. Only CDR3 DNA remains: 48 bases, in frame from the first base. Based on the germline V gene (reference sequence), the CDR1 and CDR2 sequences are SEHNR and FQNEAQ. Ficoll-Paque density gradient centrifugation was used to isolate PBMCs. The full study reports these points: Contracting CD4+ clones were found mainly in CM and EM memory subsets, while CD8+ clones were enriched in EMRA. Some responding clones were found in pre-infection memory, which suggests that pre-existing cross-reactive memory T cells took part in the SARS-CoV-2 response. Clones contracting from day 15 to 85 had balanced CD4/CD8 phenotypes, while a second wave expanding from day 15 to 37 was biased towards CD4+. SARS-CoV-2 specificity of the second-wave clones peaking on day 37 was not confirmed. The study covered only two mild cases, and larger cohorts including severe cases with pre-infection samples were considered necessary.

This clonotype occurred many times. The antigen it binds to is not known. No clone much larger than this one lies a single base away; base qualities are absent. Sequencing relied on an Illumina NovaSeq 6000. cDNA libraries for TCRalpha and TCRbeta were prepared by 5'RACE using constant-segment primers, with sample barcodes and unique molecular identifiers added. Trizol reagent was used to extract RNA from every sample. Amplification of the libraries took two PCR steps, and the second step added a second sample barcode plus Illumina TruSeq adapters. Sequencing of libraries was performed on an Illumina NovaSeq with 2 x 150 bp paired-end reads. Per the authors' processing: Demultiplexing of reads and collapsing into UMI-guided consensus sequences were performed with migec v1.2.7. Using mixcr v2.1.11, the UMI consensuses were aligned to TRA and TRB V and J templates and assembled into clonotypes. Expanded or contracted clonotypes were those called significant by both edgeR and NoisET, with noise models trained on biological replicates. For edgeR calls, the thresholds were a false discovery rate-adjusted p below 0.01 and a log2 fold-change of 1. PCA with hierarchical clustering of max-normalized trajectories of the 1000 most abundant clonotypes was used as exploratory dynamics analysis. Separately sequenced CD4+ and CD8+ repertoires were used to assign a CD4 or CD8 phenotype to each responding clone. The raw public data were reprocessed by TCRdb itself: fastp quality trimming at Q25, MiXCR clonotype calling, in-frame beta chains only. Entries are consolidated by CDR3 protein sequence, retaining the most common genes and DNA. TCRdb, rather than the study authors, made the V and J calls. In this sample the table shows just under 350,000 distinct CDR3 sequences, approximately 12% of which occur a single time. 20% to 25% of the sample rests with the top ten.

The clonotype comes from a man aged 18 to 29 who had mild COVID-19 (a few samples of this study predate the infection). The sample titles of this study are shuffled in the database, so cell type and time point are left out; the donor was told from shared clones. Sequencing was performed on PBMCs or a T cell subset sorted from them (not recorded which). The rearrangement joined TRBV7-9 to TRBJ1-2, with no reliable assignment of the D segment. The CDR3 region reads CASSLVGEGANYGYTF. The DNA sequence reads TGTGCCAGCAGCTTAGTAGGAGAGGGAGCTAACTATGGCTACACCTTC.